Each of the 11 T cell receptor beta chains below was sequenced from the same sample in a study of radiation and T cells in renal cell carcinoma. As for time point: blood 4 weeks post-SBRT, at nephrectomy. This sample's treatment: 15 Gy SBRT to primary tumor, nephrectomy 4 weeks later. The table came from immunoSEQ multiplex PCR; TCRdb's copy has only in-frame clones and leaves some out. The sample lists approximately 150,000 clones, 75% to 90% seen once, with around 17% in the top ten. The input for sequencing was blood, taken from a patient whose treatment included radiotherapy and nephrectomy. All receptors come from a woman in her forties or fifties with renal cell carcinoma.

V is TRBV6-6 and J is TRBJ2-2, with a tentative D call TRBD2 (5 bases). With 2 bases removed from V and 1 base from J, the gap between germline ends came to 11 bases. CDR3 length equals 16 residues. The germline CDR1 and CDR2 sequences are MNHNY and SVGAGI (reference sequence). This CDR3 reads CASSYIWTENTGELFF. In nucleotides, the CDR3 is TGTGCCAGCAGTTACATCTGGACTGAGAACACCGGGGAGCTGTTTTTT.

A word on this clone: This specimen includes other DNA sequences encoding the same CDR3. The CDR3 sequence: CASSLAGGLAKNIQYF. CDR3 sequence (DNA): TGTGCCAGCAGCTTAGCGGGGGGGTTAGCCAAAAACATTCAGTACTTC. V gene TRBV7-2 combines with J gene TRBJ2-4; 7 bases map to TRBD2. Germline assignment: CDR1 SGHTA and CDR2 FQGNSA. There are 16 residues in the CDR3. J gave up 0 bases and V 0 bases, and 2 bases lay outside the gene matches.

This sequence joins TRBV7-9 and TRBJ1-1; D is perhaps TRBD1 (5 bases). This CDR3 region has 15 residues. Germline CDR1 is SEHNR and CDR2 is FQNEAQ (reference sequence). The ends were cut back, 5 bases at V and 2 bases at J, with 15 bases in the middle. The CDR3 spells CASSPKPQGNTEAFF. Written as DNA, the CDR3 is TGTGCCAGCAGCCCCAAACCGCAGGGAAACACTGAAGCTTTCTTT. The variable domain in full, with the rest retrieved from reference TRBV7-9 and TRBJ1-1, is DTGVSQNPRHKITKRGQNVTFRCDPISEHNRLYWYRQTLGQGPEFLTYFQNEAQLEKSRLLSDRFSAERPKGSFSTLEIQRTEQGDSAMYLCASSPKPQGNTEAFFGQGTRLTVV.

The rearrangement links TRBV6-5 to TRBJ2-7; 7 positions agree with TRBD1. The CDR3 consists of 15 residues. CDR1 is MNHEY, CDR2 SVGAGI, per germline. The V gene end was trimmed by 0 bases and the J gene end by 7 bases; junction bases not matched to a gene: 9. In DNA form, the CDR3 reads TGTGCCAGCAGTTACTCGGGTACAGGGGTTCATGAGCAGTACTTC. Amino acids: CASSYSGTGVHEQYF.

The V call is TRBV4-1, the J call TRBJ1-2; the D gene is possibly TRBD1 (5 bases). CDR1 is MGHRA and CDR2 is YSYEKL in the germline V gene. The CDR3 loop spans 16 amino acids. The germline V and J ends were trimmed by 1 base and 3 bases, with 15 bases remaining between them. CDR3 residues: CASSQAPIGEDYGYTF. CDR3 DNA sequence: TGCGCCAGCAGCCAAGCGCCGATAGGGGAGGACTATGGCTACACCTTC.

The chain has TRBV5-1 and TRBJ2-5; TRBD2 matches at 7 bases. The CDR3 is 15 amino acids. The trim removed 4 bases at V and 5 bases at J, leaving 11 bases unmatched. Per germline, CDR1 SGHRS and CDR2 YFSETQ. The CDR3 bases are TGCGCCAGCAGCCCATCCTCGGGGGGAGGGGAGACCCAGTACTTC. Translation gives CASSPSSGGGETQYF.

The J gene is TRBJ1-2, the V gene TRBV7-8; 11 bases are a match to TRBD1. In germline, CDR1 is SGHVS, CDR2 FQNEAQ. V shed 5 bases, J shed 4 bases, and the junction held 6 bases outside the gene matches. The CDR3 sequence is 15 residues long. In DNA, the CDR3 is TGTGCCAGCAGCCAGACCGGGACAGGGGGCTATGGCTACACCTTC. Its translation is CASSQTGTGGYGYTF.

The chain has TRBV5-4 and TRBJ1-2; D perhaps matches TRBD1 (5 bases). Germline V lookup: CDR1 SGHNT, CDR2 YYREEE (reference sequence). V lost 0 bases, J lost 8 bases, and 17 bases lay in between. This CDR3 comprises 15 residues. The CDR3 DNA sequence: TGTGCCAGCAGCTTGGCGGGGGGTATCGGGAGGGGCTACACCTTC. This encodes CASSLAGGIGRGYTF.

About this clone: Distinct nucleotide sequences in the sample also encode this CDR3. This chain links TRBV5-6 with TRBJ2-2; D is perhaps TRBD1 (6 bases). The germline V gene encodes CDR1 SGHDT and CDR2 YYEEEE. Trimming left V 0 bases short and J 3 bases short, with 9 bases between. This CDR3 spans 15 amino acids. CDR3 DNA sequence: TGTGCCAGCAGCTTGGTACAGGGCGACACCGGGGAGCTGTTTTTT. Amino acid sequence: CASSLVQGDTGELFF.

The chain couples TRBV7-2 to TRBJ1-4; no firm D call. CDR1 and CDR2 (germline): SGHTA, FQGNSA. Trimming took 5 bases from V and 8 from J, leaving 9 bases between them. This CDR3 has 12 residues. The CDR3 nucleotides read TGTGCCAGCAGCCGGACCGAGGAAAAACTGTTTTTT. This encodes CASSRTEEKLFF.

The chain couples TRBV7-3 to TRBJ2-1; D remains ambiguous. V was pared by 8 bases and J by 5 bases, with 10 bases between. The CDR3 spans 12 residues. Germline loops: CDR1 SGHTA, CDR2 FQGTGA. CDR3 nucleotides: TGTGCCAGCCGAGGAAGAAACAATGAGCAGTTCTTC. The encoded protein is CASRGRNNEQFF. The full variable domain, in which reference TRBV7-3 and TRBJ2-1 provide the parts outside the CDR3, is GAGVSQTPSNKVTEKGKYVELRCDPISGHTALYWYRQSLGQGPEFLIYFQGTGAADDSGLPNDRFFAVRPEGSVSTLKIQRTERGDSAVYLCASRGRNNEQFFGPGTRLTVL.